The 6 T cell receptor beta chains below were found in one sample sequenced in a study of beta chain features in type 1 diabetes. Sequencing targeted expressed TCRB transcripts, as all isolated RNA had been reverse transcribed. Some clones are missing from TCRdb's copy, which holds only in-frame ones; the method was immunoSEQ multiplex PCR. The sample has 250,000 to 350,000 clones, around 13% seen once. Specimen: central memory CD4+ T cells from blood. All receptors come from a man aged 25-40 years in good health.

The CDR3: CATSRSGGRQPQHF. The DNA for the CDR3 is TGTGCCACCAGCAGGTCAGGGGGGAGACAGCCCCAGCATTTT. V is TRBV15 and J is TRBJ1-5, with 7 bases lining up with TRBD1. Looked up from germline, CDR1 is LNHNV and CDR2 is YYDKDF (reference sequence). The CDR3 is 14 amino acids. J was trimmed by 7 bases and V by 3 bases; bases with no gene match: 6.

The chain has TRBV7-2 and TRBJ1-1; weak D call: TRBD1 (5 bases). The CDR3 is made up of 13 amino acids. Between the trimmed V and J ends, which lost 1 base and 3 bases, there was a span of 6 bases. Germline V gene data show CDR1 as SGHTA and CDR2 as FQGNSA. The DNA for the CDR3 is TGTGCCAGCAGCTTAGGGGGGGACACTGAAGCTTTCTTT. Its translation is CASSLGGDTEAFF.

This clone has a handful of counts. The rearrangement uses TRBV11-2 and TRBJ2-7; perhaps TRBD2 as D (5 bases). CDR3 length: 15 residues. V was trimmed by 7 bases and J by 4 bases, leaving 20 bases between them. The germline V gene has CDR1 SGHAT and CDR2 FQNNGV. The CDR3 spells CASNPSGNSGYEQYF. The CDR3 region has the DNA TGTGCCAGCAACCCCTCAGGCAATTCGGGATACGAGCAGTACTTC.

CDR3 nucleotides: TGTGCCAGCAGCCTGGGGGGTATCAAGACAGATACGCAGTATTTT. Amino acids: CASSLGGIKTDTQYF. The chain joins TRBV7-2 to TRBJ2-3, with a possible D match to TRBD2 (6 bases). Between the trimmed V and J ends, which lost 5 bases and 3 bases, there was a span of 15 bases. The CDR3 is 15 amino acids. The germline gives CDR1 SGHTA, CDR2 FQGNSA. Using reference TRBV7-2 and TRBJ2-3 for the parts outside the CDR3, the full variable domain is GAGVSQSPSNKVTEKGKDVELRCDPISGHTALYWYRQSLGQGLEFLIYFQGNSAPDKSGLPSDRFSAERTGGSVSTLTIQRTQQEDSAVYLCASSLGGIKTDTQYFGPGTRLTVL.

The sample holds many counts of this clone. The chain couples TRBV28 to TRBJ2-7; 7 positions match TRBD2. The CDR3 runs 13 residues. Germline CDR1 reads MDHEN; CDR2 reads SYDVKM. J was trimmed by 5 bases and V by 7 bases; bases with no gene match: 8. CDR3 in amino acids: CASTLPGGNEQYF. CDR3 DNA: TGTGCCAGCACTCTCCCCGGGGGGAACGAGCAGTACTTC.

Written as DNA, the CDR3 is TGTGCCAGCAGCTTACTCGGGGGTGACGAGCAGTACGTC. It encodes CASSLLGGDEQYV. The chain recombines TRBV5-5 with TRBJ2-7; TRBD2 is a possible D gene (6 bases). Trimming pared 2 bases from V and 5 bases from J, leaving 11 bases between. Germline V CDR1 and CDR2: SGHKS, YYEKEE (reference sequence). The length of the CDR3 is 13 residues.